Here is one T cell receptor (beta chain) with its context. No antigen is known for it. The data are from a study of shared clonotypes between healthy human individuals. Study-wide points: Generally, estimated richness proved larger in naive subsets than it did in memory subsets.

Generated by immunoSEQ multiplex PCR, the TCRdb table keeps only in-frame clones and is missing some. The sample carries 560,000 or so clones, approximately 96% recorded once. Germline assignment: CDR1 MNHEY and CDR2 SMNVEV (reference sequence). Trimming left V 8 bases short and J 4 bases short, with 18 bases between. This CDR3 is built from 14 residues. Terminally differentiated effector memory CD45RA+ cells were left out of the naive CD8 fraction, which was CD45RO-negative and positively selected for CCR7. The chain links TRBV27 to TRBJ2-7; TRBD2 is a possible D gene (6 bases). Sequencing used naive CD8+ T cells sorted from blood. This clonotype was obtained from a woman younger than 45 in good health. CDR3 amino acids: CASGGSPSGYEQYF. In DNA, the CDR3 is TGTGCCAGCGGAGGGAGCCCCTCGGGTTACGAGCAGTACTTC.